This T cell receptor (beta chain) was retrieved from a study of T cells in severe cutaneous drug reactions. Sequenced patients had Stevens-Johnson syndrome or toxic epidermal necrolysis caused by carbamazepine. The iRepertoire multiplex PCR system with TCR subtype-specific primers built both bulk and single-cell libraries. TCRdb reanalyzed the multiplex PCR reads, giving one entry per CDR3 protein sequence and no DNA. The sample's table shows approximately 20,000 distinct CDR3 sequences. The clonotype originates from a human donor with toxic epidermal necrolysis, a severe cutaneous drug reaction. The sample consisted of PBMCs.

CDR3 in amino acids: CASREGTAEKVYTF. The chain employs TRBV5-1 and TRBJ1-2. Germline V gene lookup returns CDR1 SGHRS and CDR2 YFSETQ. This CDR3 comprises 14 residues.